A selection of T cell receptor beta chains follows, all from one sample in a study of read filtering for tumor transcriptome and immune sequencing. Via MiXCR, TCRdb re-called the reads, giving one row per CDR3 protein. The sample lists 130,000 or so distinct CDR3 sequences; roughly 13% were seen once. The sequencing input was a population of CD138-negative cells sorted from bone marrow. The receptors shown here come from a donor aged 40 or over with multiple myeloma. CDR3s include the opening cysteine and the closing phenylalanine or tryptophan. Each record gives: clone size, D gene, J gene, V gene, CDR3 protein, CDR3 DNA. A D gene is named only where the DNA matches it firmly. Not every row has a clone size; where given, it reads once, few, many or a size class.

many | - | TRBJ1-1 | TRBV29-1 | CSVPLAGAAFF | TGCAGCGTCCCCCTAGCAGGGGCAGCTTTCTTT
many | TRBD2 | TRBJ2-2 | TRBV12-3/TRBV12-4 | CASSPTPGLAVTGELFF | TGTGCCAGCAGCCCAACTCCGGGACTAGCAGTTACCGGGGAGCTGTTTTTT
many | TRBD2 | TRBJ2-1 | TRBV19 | CASSIDGTSGSNNEQFF | TGTGCCAGTAGTATAGACGGGACTAGCGGGAGTAACAATGAGCAGTTCTTC
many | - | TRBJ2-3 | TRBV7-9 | CASSRGQGTTDTQYF | TGTGCCAGCAGCCGTGGGCAAGGGACGACAGATACGCAGTATTTT
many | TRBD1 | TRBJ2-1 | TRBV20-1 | CSARDREGGPYNEQFF | TGCAGTGCTAGAGATCGAGAAGGGGGCCCCTACAATGAGCAGTTCTTC
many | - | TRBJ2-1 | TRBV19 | CASRHGTPRNEQFF | TGTGCCAGTAGACACGGGACACCTCGGAATGAGCAGTTCTTC
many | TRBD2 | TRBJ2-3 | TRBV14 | CASSGLATTDTQYF | TGTGCCAGCAGCGGACTAGCGACCACAGATACGCAGTATTTT
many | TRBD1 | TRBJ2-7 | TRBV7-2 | CASSLISTGGYEQYF | TGTGCCAGCAGCTTAATTTCGACAGGGGGGTACGAGCAGTACTTC
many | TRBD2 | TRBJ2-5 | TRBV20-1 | CSARDRLAGIQETQYF | TGCAGTGCTAGAGATCGGCTAGCGGGTATACAAGAGACCCAGTACTTC
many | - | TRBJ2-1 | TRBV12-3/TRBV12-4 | CASRPMAHSYNEQFF | TGTGCCAGCAGACCCATGGCTCACTCCTACAATGAGCAGTTCTTC
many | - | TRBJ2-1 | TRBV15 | CATSRGGGLNEQFF | TGTGCCACCAGCAGAGGCGGAGGATTGAATGAGCAGTTCTTC
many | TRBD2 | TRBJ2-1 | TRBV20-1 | CSAAEIGRGGRNEQFF | TGCAGTGCTGCAGAGATAGGGCGGGGGGGGCGGAATGAGCAGTTCTTC
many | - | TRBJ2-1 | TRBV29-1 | CSVDWGDPYNEQFF | TGCAGCGTTGACTGGGGGGACCCATACAATGAGCAGTTCTTC
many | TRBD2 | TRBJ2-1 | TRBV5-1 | CASSPTSGSAYNEQFF | TGCGCCAGCAGCCCGACTAGCGGGAGCGCCTACAATGAGCAGTTCTTC
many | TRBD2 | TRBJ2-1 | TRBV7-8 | CASSWREGPYNEQFF | TGTGCCAGCAGCTGGCGGGAGGGCCCCTACAATGAGCAGTTCTTC
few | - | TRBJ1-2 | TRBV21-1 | CASNRDRGPYGYTF | TGTGCCAGCAATCGGGACAGGGGACCCTATGGCTACACCTTC
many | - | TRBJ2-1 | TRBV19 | CASSAPREQFF | TGTGCCAGTAGTGCCCCTAGGGAGCAGTTCTTC
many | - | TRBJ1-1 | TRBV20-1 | CSAREGGEVRGSEAFF | TGCAGTGCTAGAGAGGGGGGGGAGGTCAGGGGCTCTGAAGCTTTCTTT
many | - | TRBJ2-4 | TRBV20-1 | CSARHRLAKNIQYF | TGCAGTGCTAGACACAGGCTTGCCAAAAACATTCAGTACTTC
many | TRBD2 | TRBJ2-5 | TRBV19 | CASSQSGRASETQYF | TGTGCCAGTAGTCAAAGCGGGAGGGCGTCAGAGACCCAGTACTTC
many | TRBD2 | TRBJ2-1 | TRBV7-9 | CASNPGTSGRNEQFF | TGTGCCAGCAACCCCGGGACTAGCGGGAGGAATGAGCAGTTCTTC
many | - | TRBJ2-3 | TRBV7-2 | CASSSTGRRTDTQYF | TGTGCCAGCAGCTCAACGGGACGGCGGACAGATACGCAGTATTTT
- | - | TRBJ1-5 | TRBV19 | CASSIVANQPQHF | TGTGCCAGTAGTATCGTCGCCAATCAGCCCCAGCATTTT
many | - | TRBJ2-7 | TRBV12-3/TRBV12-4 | CASSALANEQYF | TGTGCCAGCAGTGCCCTAGCAAACGAGCAGTACTTC
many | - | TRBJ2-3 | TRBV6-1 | CASSEAQGGATDTQYF | TGTGCCAGCAGTGAAGCGCAGGGGGGGGCCACAGATACGCAGTATTTT
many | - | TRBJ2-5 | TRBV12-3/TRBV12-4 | CASSLRGAETQYF | TGTGCCAGCAGTTTAAGGGGTGCAGAGACCCAGTACTTC
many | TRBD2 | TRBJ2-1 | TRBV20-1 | CSAEREGGYNEQFF | TGCAGTGCTGAGCGGGAGGGGGGGTACAATGAGCAGTTCTTC
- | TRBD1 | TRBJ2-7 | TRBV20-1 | CSAGQGAGYEQHF | TGCAGTGCCGGACAGGGGGCAGGATACGAGCAGCACTTC
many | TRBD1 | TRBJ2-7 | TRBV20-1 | CSARDRSDYYEQYF | TGCAGTGCTCGGGACAGATCGGATTACTACGAGCAGTACTTC
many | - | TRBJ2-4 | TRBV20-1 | CSASGLGGNIQYF | TGCAGTGCTAGCGGACTAGGGGGGAACATTCAGTACTTC
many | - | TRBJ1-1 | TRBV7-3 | CASSRLGVNTEAFF | TGTGCCAGCAGCCGCCTAGGGGTGAACACTGAAGCTTTCTTT
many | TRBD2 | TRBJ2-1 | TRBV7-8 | CASSPEGAGVHNEQFF | TGTGCCAGCAGCCCCGAGGGAGCGGGGGTTCACAATGAGCAGTTCTTC
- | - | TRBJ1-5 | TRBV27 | CASSSLTYGPNQPQHF | TGTGCCAGCAGTTCCCTCACTTACGGACCAAATCAGCCCCAGCATTTT
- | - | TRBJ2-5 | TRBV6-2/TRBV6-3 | CASSYSIQGRYQEAQYF | TGTGCCAGCAGTTACTCGATCCAGGGCAGGTACCAAGAGGCCCAGTACTTC
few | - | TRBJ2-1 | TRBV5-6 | CASSLSVYSEQFF | TGTGCCAGCAGCTTGTCCGTCTACAGTGAGCAGTTCTTC
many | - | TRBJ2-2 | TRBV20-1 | CSGRTRNTGELFF | TGCAGTGGGAGGACACGGAACACCGGGGAGCTGTTTTTT
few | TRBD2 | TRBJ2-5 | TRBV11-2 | CASSLTGGGGQETQYF | TGTGCCAGCAGCCTGACTGGCGGGGGGGGGCAAGAGACCCAGTACTTC
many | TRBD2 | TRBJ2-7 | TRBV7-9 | CASRSSGRDYEQYF | TGTGCCAGCAGGTCTAGCGGGAGGGACTACGAGCAGTACTTC
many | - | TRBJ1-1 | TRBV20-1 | CSARGRGMNTEAFF | TGCAGTGCTAGAGGCCGGGGTATGAACACTGAAGCTTTCTTT